This entry lists 13 T cell receptor beta chains sequenced from one sample in a study of shared clonotypes between healthy human individuals. Sequencing was performed with immunoSEQ multiplex PCR; in TCRdb, only in-frame clones are kept and a portion is missing. The data show some 2,000,000 clones, 95% seen once. The sequenced material came from naive CD4+ T cells sorted from blood. As for subset: CD45RA+ positively selected. All receptors come from a man aged 18-30 years in good health.

The rearrangement joins TRBV25-1 to TRBJ1-1; D not resolved. Germline V gene data show CDR1 as MGHDK and CDR2 as SYGVNS. This CDR3 has 15 amino acids. V shed 4 bases and J shed 0 bases, with 12 bases lying between them. The CDR3 DNA is TGTGCCAGCAGTGGGGTTGGAGGAATGAACACTGAAGCTTTCTTT. It specifies CASSGVGGMNTEAFF.

The chain employs TRBV10-1 and TRBJ2-7; 7 bases map to TRBD1. The V segment lost 2 bases and the J segment 2 bases; nucleotides outside the gene matches: 6. CDR3 length: 15 amino acids. CDR1 is WNHNN, CDR2 SYGVQD, per germline (reference sequence). CDR3 bases: TGCGCCAGCAGTGAGCAGGGGGAGCCGACCTACGAGCAGTACTTC. Encoded protein: CASSEQGEPTYEQYF.

J is TRBJ2-3 and V is TRBV5-1, with TRBD1 identical over 7 bases. V was pared by 4 bases and J by 5 bases, with 7 bases of the junction left unmatched. The CDR3 consists of 14 residues. CDR1 and CDR2 from the germline V gene are SGHRS and YFSETQ. The CDR3 loop is CASSLGTERDTQYF. In DNA, the CDR3 is TGCGCCAGCAGCCTCGGGACAGAGAGAGATACGCAGTATTTT.

The genes are TRBV5-6 and TRBJ2-6; D not certain. Trimming left V 1 base short and J 0 bases short, with 8 bases between. CDR3 length equals 16 residues. The germline V gene encodes CDR1 SGHDT and CDR2 YYEEEE. As DNA, the CDR3 is TGTGCCAGCAGCTTGCTTCTGGGCTCTGGGGCCAACGTCCTGACTTTC. Amino acid sequence: CASSLLLGSGANVLTF.

CDR3 nucleotides: TGCAGCGTTCAGGGACAGGGGACCGGTAGCTACACCTTC. This gives the protein CSVQGQGTGSYTF. The chain is built from TRBV29-1 and TRBJ1-2, with TRBD1 identical over 10 bases. The CDR3 extends over 13 amino acids. The V and J ends lost 5 bases and 9 bases, in that order; junction bases with no gene match: 9. Germline V lookup: CDR1 SQVTM, CDR2 ANQGSEA.

With respect to this clone: The sample holds other DNA sequences that translate to the same CDR3. The genes are TRBV30 and TRBJ2-2; 7 nucleotides line up with TRBD1. Germline-derived CDR1 and CDR2 are GTSNPN and SVGIG (reference sequence). The CDR3 is 12 amino acids. The ends lost 3 bases at V and 6 bases at J; junction bases unmatched: 1. The CDR3 DNA follows: TGTGCCTGGAGCCAGGGGGCCGGGGAGCTGTTTTTT. Protein product: CAWSQGAGELFF.

This chain uses TRBV9 with TRBJ2-7; TRBD1 matches 9 bases. In germline, CDR1 is SGDLS, CDR2 YYNGEE. The CDR3 totals 15 residues. The V and J ends lost 0 bases and 6 bases, in that order; junction bases with no gene match: 7. The CDR3 protein is CASSVAPGQGTEQYF. The CDR3 region has the DNA TGTGCCAGCAGCGTAGCCCCGGGACAGGGTACCGAGCAGTACTTC.

This clone was observed a few times. V gene TRBV5-6 combines with J gene TRBJ1-1; 9 nucleotides align to TRBD1. The CDR3 has 15 amino acids. Germline V gene sequence: CDR1 SGHDT, CDR2 YYEEEE. V dropped 4 bases and J dropped 1; count of bases not matched to a gene: 5. The DNA for the CDR3 is TGTGCCAGCAGCATTAGGGACAGGGAGAACACTGAAGCTTTCTTT. This gives the protein CASSIRDRENTEAFF. Combining the CDR3 with reference TRBV5-6 and TRBJ1-1 gives the whole variable domain DAGVTQSPTHLIKTRGQQVTLRCSPKSGHDTVSWYQQALGQGPQFIFQYYEEEERQRGNFPDRFSGHQFPNYSSELNVNALLLGDSALYLCASSIRDRENTEAFFGQGTRLTVV.

The V and J genes are TRBV6-1 and TRBJ1-5; D might be TRBD1 (6 bases). The germline V gene encodes CDR1 MNHNS and CDR2 SASEGT. CDR3 length equals 15 residues. V was clipped by 2 bases and J by 1 base, with 9 bases between them. DNA of the CDR3: TGTGCCAGCAGTGAAAAGGGGGGGAGCAATCAGCCCCAGCATTTT. Translated: CASSEKGGSNQPQHF.

The chain carries TRBV7-2 and TRBJ2-1; D possibly corresponds to TRBD2 (6 bases). Germline CDR1 is SGHTA and CDR2 is FQGNSA. This CDR3 has 16 amino acids. V shed 5 bases and J shed 0 bases, with 14 bases lying between them. CDR3 nucleotides: TGTGCCAGCAGCCTCGAAGGGACTGGCTCCTACAATGAGCAGTTCTTC. It yields the protein CASSLEGTGSYNEQFF.

The V gene is TRBV30, the J gene TRBJ1-6; D remains ambiguous. The CDR3 is made up of 13 amino acids. CDR1 GTSNPN and CDR2 SVGIG come from the germline V gene (reference sequence). The germline V and J ends were trimmed by 1 base and 5 bases, with 6 bases remaining between them. DNA for the CDR3: TGTGCCTGGAGTGGAAATAATAATTCACCCCTCCACTTT. This encodes CAWSGNNNSPLHF.

This rearrangement joins TRBV7-9 to TRBJ1-1; D is ambiguous. The CDR3 has 15 amino acids. With 5 bases removed from V and 1 base from J, the gap between germline ends came to 14 bases. CDR1 is SEHNR, CDR2 FQNEAQ, per germline (reference sequence). CDR3 residues: CASSIVKPTNTEAFF. CDR3 nucleotide sequence: TGTGCCAGCAGCATCGTTAAACCCACGAACACTGAAGCTTTCTTT.

The chain is built from TRBV18 and TRBJ2-5; D is ambiguous. CDR1 and CDR2 from the germline V gene are KGHSH and LQKENI. The CDR3 is 13 residues long. Trimming took off 2 bases at V and 4 bases at J, with 8 bases between the two ends. CDR3 loop: CASSPMSGETQYF. The CDR3 nucleotides are TGTGCCAGCTCACCAATGTCCGGAGAGACCCAGTACTTC. The full variable domain, with the rest looked up from reference TRBV18 and TRBJ2-5, is NAGVMQNPRHLVRRRGQEARLRCSPMKGHSHVYWYRQLPEEGLKFMVYLQKENIIDESGMPKERFSAEFPKEGPSILRIQQVVRGDSAAYFCASSPMSGETQYFGPGTRLLVL.